Below are 23 T cell receptor beta chains sequenced from a single sample in a study of neurological immune-mediated disorders. TCRdb reprocessed the 5' RACE reads via MiXCR and lists one record per CDR3 protein. The sample consists of 55,000 to 70,000 distinct CDR3 sequences, about 4% of them appearing once. Specimen: PBMCs. The receptors derive from a man between 25 and 39 years old with multiple sclerosis.

This clonotype was seen many times. This chain connects TRBV7-9 to TRBJ2-7; D is tentatively TRBD1 or TRBD2 (5 bases each). Germline V lookup: CDR1 SEHNR, CDR2 FQNEAQ (reference sequence). V lost 0 bases and J lost 2, with 8 bases in between. The length of the CDR3 is 14 residues. The CDR3 here is CASSLAGVTYEQYF. Written as DNA, the CDR3 is TGTGCCAGCAGCTTAGCGGGGGTTACCTACGAGCAGTACTTC.

This clonotype has at least ten counts. The rearrangement joins TRBV7-9 to TRBJ2-1, with TRBD2 as a possible D gene (7 bases). Per germline, CDR1 SEHNR and CDR2 FQNEAQ (reference sequence). The ends were cut back, 3 bases at V and 8 bases at J, with 11 bases in the middle. The CDR3 has 13 residues. The DNA for the CDR3 is TGTGCCAGCAGCTTGGGGGGGCGGGATGAGCAGTTCTTC. Encoded protein: CASSLGGRDEQFF.

V and J are TRBV20-1 and TRBJ1-1; maybe TRBD1 (5 bases). The V and J ends lost 4 bases and 9 bases respectively, with 21 bases between them. From germline, CDR1 is DFQATT and CDR2 SNEGSKA (reference sequence). The CDR3 length is 14 residues. The CDR3 loop is CSATPIGPMGQAFF. CDR3 nucleotide sequence: TGCAGTGCTACCCCGATCGGACCGATGGGGCAAGCTTTCTTT.

This clonotype was seen repeatedly, ten times or more. V usage is TRBV3-1 and J usage is TRBJ2-6; D gene uncertain. V lost 4 bases and J 0 bases, leaving 7 bases between the germline ends. The CDR3 runs 15 residues. Germline CDR1 LGHDT, CDR2 YNNKEL (reference sequence). DNA of the CDR3: TGTGCCAGCAGCCCGGTGCGCTCTGGGGCCAACGTCCTGACTTTC. It translates to CASSPVRSGANVLTF.

This clonotype was picked up many times. V usage is TRBV11-2 and J usage is TRBJ2-3; 8 bases align to TRBD1. The CDR3 contains 15 residues. Looked up from germline, CDR1 is SGHAT and CDR2 is FQNNGV. V trimming: 7 bases; J trimming: 2 bases; junction bases outside the gene matches: 8. CDR3 bases: TGTGCCAGCAACTCTAGGACAGGGCTCACAGATACGCAGTATTTT. It specifies CASNSRTGLTDTQYF.

This clonotype appeared many times. V is TRBV28 and J is TRBJ2-7, with D possibly being TRBD2 (6 bases). Trimming removed 6 bases at V and 7 bases at J, with 13 bases between. This CDR3 is built from 12 residues. CDR1 MDHEN and CDR2 SYDVKM come from the germline V gene. The CDR3, as DNA: TGTGCCAGCAGACTCAGTGGGGGGGAGCAGTACTTC. Translating it yields CASRLSGGEQYF.

The table lists this clonotype with many counts. The chain employs TRBV9 and TRBJ1-5, with TRBD1 as a possible D gene (5 bases). Germline V gene data show CDR1 as SGDLS and CDR2 as YYNGEE. There are 14 residues in the CDR3. V lost 4 bases, J lost 3 bases, and 11 bases lay in between. CDR3 region: CASSPGASNQPQHF. CDR3 bases: TGTGCCAGCAGCCCCGGGGCGTCCAATCAGCCCCAGCATTTT.

This clonotype was seen repeatedly, ten times or more. V gene TRBV5-1 combines with J gene TRBJ2-1, with 7 bases aligning to TRBD1. Germline trimming cut 4 bases from V and 2 bases from J; bases unmatched to any gene: 6. The CDR3 has 15 residues. Germline CDR1 reads SGHRS; CDR2 reads YFSETQ. In DNA form, the CDR3 reads TGCGCCAGCAGCCCGACAGGGCCCACCTACAATGAGCAGTTCTTC. This gives the protein CASSPTGPTYNEQFF.

This clonotype was seen ten or more times. The J gene is TRBJ2-5, the V gene TRBV12-3 or TRBV12-4; D is unresolved. The CDR3 is 14 amino acids. V lost 5 bases, J lost 2 bases, and 12 bases lay in between. The CDR3 sequence is CASSPDTKQETQYF. Here the CDR3 DNA reads TGTGCCAGCAGTCCCGACACAAAACAAGAGACCCAGTACTTC.

This clonotype was seen at least ten times. This chain uses TRBV7-6 with TRBJ2-5; no reliable D call. CDR3 length: 12 amino acids. V was pared by 3 bases and J by 7 bases, with 9 bases between. CDR1 and CDR2 (germline): SGHVS, FNYEAQ. In DNA form, the CDR3 reads TGTGCCAGCAGCTTCGACGGTGGGACCCAGTACTTC. This translates into CASSFDGGTQYF.

The rearrangement joins TRBV6-5 to TRBJ1-1, with D possibly matching TRBD1 (5 bases). The CDR3 consists of 14 residues. The germline V gene has CDR1 MNHEY and CDR2 SVGAGI. V lost 5 bases, J lost 1 base, and 11 bases lay in between. DNA for the CDR3: TGTGCCAGCAGTCCTTACGGACAGAACACTGAAGCTTTCTTT. Protein product: CASSPYGQNTEAFF.

There are a few counts of this clonotype. The rearrangement joins TRBV6-6 to TRBJ2-1; D is perhaps TRBD1 or TRBD2 (6 bases each). Deletions cut 6 bases from V and 7 bases from J, with 22 bases between. Germline lookup yields CDR1 MNHNY and CDR2 SVGAGI (reference sequence). The CDR3 totals 16 residues. The CDR3 spells CASSQLGGIPRNEQFF. The DNA of the CDR3 is TGTGCCAGCAGCCAGCTAGGGGGGATCCCACGGAATGAGCAGTTCTTC.

This clonotype was seen repeatedly, ten times or more. The chain is built from TRBV10-2 and TRBJ2-5, with TRBD1 as a possible D gene (6 bases). Trimming pared 10 bases from V and 5 bases from J, leaving 17 bases between. This CDR3 spans 13 amino acids. The germline CDR1 and CDR2 sequences are WSHSY and SAAADI. In DNA, the CDR3 is TGCGCCACCACCGGACAGAGACGGGAGACCCAGTACTTC. This translates into CATTGQRRETQYF.

This clonotype has at least ten counts. This sequence joins TRBV20-1 and TRBJ2-3; D ambiguous. The CDR3 contains 13 residues. Germline-derived CDR1 and CDR2 are DFQATT and SNEGSKA (reference sequence). The V gene lost 3 bases and the J gene lost 1 base, with 8 bases spanning the gap. Written as DNA, the CDR3 is TGCAGTGCTAGGTTACCTGGCACAGATACGCAGTATTTT. It encodes CSARLPGTDTQYF.

To note about this clonotype: This may stem from a read error, because a much larger clone lies one nucleotide away. The chain joins TRBV27 to TRBJ1-1; TRBD1 is a possible D gene (6 bases). V was trimmed by 7 bases and J by 1 base, leaving 13 bases between them. The CDR3 is 14 residues long. The germline V gene has CDR1 MNHEY and CDR2 SMNVEV (reference sequence). For the CDR3, the DNA is TGTGCCAGCAATCGTCAGGGGACGAACACTGAAGCTTTCTTT. Translating it yields CASNRQGTNTEAFF.

This clonotype was seen many times. The chain recombines TRBV5-1 with TRBJ2-7; possible D gene TRBD2, 6 bases. The V gene's germline CDR1 is SGHRS and CDR2 YFSETQ. The CDR3 spans 15 residues. V was cut by 4 bases and J by 0 bases, with 14 bases left in between. In DNA, the CDR3 is TGCGCCAGCAGCCGGGACTCCTCTAGCTCCTACGAGCAGTACTTC. Residues: CASSRDSSSSYEQYF.

As DNA, the CDR3 is TGTGCCAGCAGTTACTCGATAGGAGGAGGAAACACCATATATTTT. Its protein is CASSYSIGGGNTIYF. V gene TRBV6-5 combines with J gene TRBJ1-3; unclear D gene. Trimming cost V 0 bases and J 4 bases, with 10 bases left between them. The CDR3 runs to 15 residues. In germline, CDR1 is MNHEY, CDR2 SVGAGI.

There are many counts of this clonotype. The V gene is TRBV5-1, the J gene TRBJ2-3; TRBD1 matches at 9 bases. This CDR3 is 15 amino acids long. The junction had 7 bases not matched to a gene; V was cut back by 4 bases and J by 4 bases. Per germline, CDR1 SGHRS and CDR2 YFSETQ. CDR3 sequence: CASSPGTGFPDTQYF. CDR3 DNA: TGCGCCAGCAGCCCTGGGACAGGGTTCCCAGATACGCAGTATTTT.

This clonotype was found many times. The J gene is TRBJ1-1, the V gene TRBV5-6; D gene uncertain. Looked up from germline, CDR1 is SGHDT and CDR2 is YYEEEE. V lost 0 bases and J lost 7, with 10 bases in between. The CDR3 extends over 13 amino acids. The CDR3: CASSLGQNLEAFF. The CDR3 DNA is TGTGCCAGCAGCTTGGGGCAGAATCTTGAAGCTTTCTTT. Filled out from reference TRBV5-6 and TRBJ1-1, the complete variable domain reads DAGVTQSPTHLIKTRGQQVTLRCSPKSGHDTVSWYQQALGQGPQFIFQYYEEEERQRGNFPDRFSGHQFPNYSSELNVNALLLGDSALYLCASSLGQNLEAFFGQGTRLTVV.

This clonotype was observed many times. V and J are TRBV5-1 and TRBJ2-7, with D perhaps TRBD1 (5 bases). This CDR3 comprises 14 residues. Trimming left V 4 bases short and J 2 bases short, with 13 bases between. CDR1 and CDR2 (germline): SGHRS, YFSETQ. The CDR3 nucleotides read TGCGCCAGCAGCCCCCACCAGGGAACCTACGAGCAGTACTTC. It encodes CASSPHQGTYEQYF. The entire variable domain, with the rest obtained from reference TRBV5-1 and TRBJ2-7, is as follows: KAGVTQTPRYLIKTRGQQVTLSCSPISGHRSVSWYQQTPGQGLQFLFEYFSETQRNKGNFPGRFSGRQFSNSRSEMNVSTLELGDSALYLCASSPHQGTYEQYFGPGTRLTVT.

This clonotype was seen at least ten times. The chain links TRBV12-3 or TRBV12-4 to TRBJ2-2; TRBD2 agrees at 9 bases. The CDR3 is 14 amino acids. V gave up 5 bases and J gave up 7 bases; unmatched junction bases: 5. The CDR3 loop reads CASSPSGEIGELFF. CDR3 nucleotides: TGTGCCAGCAGTCCTAGCGGGGAAATCGGGGAGCTGTTTTTT.

This clonotype has at least ten counts. The rearrangement uses TRBV5-1 and TRBJ2-5; tentative D call: TRBD2 (5 bases). Germline loops: CDR1 SGHRS, CDR2 YFSETQ. Deletions cut 4 bases from V and 5 bases from J, with 21 bases between. The CDR3 totals 16 residues. CDR3 protein: CASSRGRPRMRETQYF. CDR3 in DNA: TGCGCCAGCAGCCGAGGGCGTCCTAGGATGAGGGAGACCCAGTACTTC.

In its sample, this clonotype was seen many times. V usage is TRBV12-3 or TRBV12-4 and J usage is TRBJ2-3; D unclear. CDR3 size: 13 residues. V lost 6 bases to trimming and J lost 6 bases, with 13 bases between them. The CDR3: CASSLPESDTQYF. The DNA of the CDR3 is TGTGCCAGCAGCCTCCCAGAATCGGATACGCAGTATTTT.